A selection of T cell receptor beta chains follows, all from one sample in a study of glioma-infiltrating T cells after dendritic cell vaccination. Method: immunoSEQ multiplex PCR; TCRdb's copy keeps in-frame clones and lacks some. The sample holds tens of thousands of clones, about 86% seen once. This material consisted of blood, taken after dendritic cell vaccination. These TCRs come from a human donor with glioblastoma. The CDR3 runs from the conserved cysteine through the conserved F or W. The order of the fields is J gene, D gene, clone size, V gene, CDR3 DNA, CDR3 protein. The D gene is left open where the match is weak. The size of a clone is reported for some rows only, either as once, few or many, or as a class for expanded clones.

TRBJ1-5 | - | - | TRBV7-2 | TGTGCCAGCAGCTTAGAGGCACAGGGCAATCAGCCCCAGCATTTT | CASSLEAQGNQPQHF
TRBJ1-2 | TRBD1 | once | TRBV5-4 | TGTGCCAGCAGCCCACGAGGACAGGCCTTCTATGGCTACACCTTC | CASSPRGQAFYGYTF
TRBJ2-1 | TRBD2 | - | TRBV19 | TGTGCCAGTAGTATAGATGGACTAGCCCCCTTAAGGCAGTTCTTC | CASSIDGLAPLRQFF
TRBJ1-2 | TRBD1 | - | TRBV6-5 | TGTGCCAGCAGTAAAGGGACAGGTCTCACCTTC | CASSKGTGLTF
TRBJ2-1 | - | - | TRBV11-3 | TGTGCCAGCAGCTCCGTTTCCTACAATGAGCAGTTCTTC | CASSSVSYNEQFF
TRBJ2-1 | TRBD2 | - | TRBV7-8 | TGTGCCAGCAGCGGGACTAGCGGGGATGATGAGCAGTTCTTC | CASSGTSGDDEQFF
TRBJ1-5 | - | - | TRBV19 | TGTGCCAGTAGTACAGGGTTGCGAAGCAATCAGCCCCAGCATTTT | CASSTGLRSNQPQHF
TRBJ2-3 | TRBD2 | - | TRBV6-5 | TGTGCCAGCAGGGATAGCGGGGGGAACAGAGATACGCAGTATTTT | CASRDSGGNRDTQYF
TRBJ1-2 | - | - | TRBV7-9 | TGTGCCAGCAGCTTAACAGCCAACTATGGCTACACCTTC | CASSLTANYGYTF
TRBJ2-2 | - | - | TRBV2 | TGTGCCAGCAGTGAAATGGTTGGGCCCGGGGAGCTGTTTTTT | CASSEMVGPGELFF
TRBJ1-4 | TRBD1 | - | TRBV4-1 | TGCGCCAGCAGCCAAGATAGATCGGGGACAGTGAATGAAAAACTGTTTTTT | CASSQDRSGTVNEKLFF
TRBJ2-3 | TRBD2 | once | TRBV7-2 | TGTGCCACCCAAGCGGGGGGGAGGGTAGATACGCAGTATTTT | CATQAGGRVDTQYF
TRBJ2-5 | TRBD2 | - | TRBV2 | TGTGCCAGCAGTGGGACGGGGGGGCCCGGGGAGACCCAGTACTTC | CASSGTGGPGETQYF
TRBJ2-7 | - | - | TRBV19 | TGTGCCAGTAGTCTCCAGGCCCAACCCTACGAGCAGTACTTC | CASSLQAQPYEQYF
TRBJ2-7 | - | - | TRBV19 | TGTGCCAGTAGTATGATCGGGTACGAGCAGTACTTC | CASSMIGYEQYF
TRBJ1-3 | TRBD1 | - | TRBV7-2 | TGTGCCAGCAGCTCGGGGCGGACAGGGCGATCTGGAAACACCATATATTTT | CASSSGRTGRSGNTIYF
TRBJ1-3 | - | - | TRBV7-6 | TGTGCCAGCAGCCCAACAGGAGCCTCTGGAAACACCATATATTTT | CASSPTGASGNTIYF
TRBJ1-2 | - | - | TRBV19 | TGTGCCAGTAGTATTAGCGTCGGGGCTAACTATGGCTACACCTTC | CASSISVGANYGYTF
TRBJ2-2 | - | - | TRBV4-1 | TGCGCCAGCAGCCAAAGGAGTACCGGGGAGCTGTTTTTT | CASSQRSTGELFF
TRBJ2-1 | TRBD2 | - | TRBV4-1 | TGCGCCAGCAGCCAAGATACCGCATTAGCGGGGGGGCATAATGAGCAGTTCTTC | CASSQDTALAGGHNEQFF
TRBJ1-2 | TRBD1 | - | TRBV6-5 | TGTGCCAGCAGTTACGGGACAGGGTTCGGCGGCTACACCTTC | CASSYGTGFGGYTF
TRBJ2-1 | - | - | TRBV6-5 | TGTGCCAGCAGGTTGAGCGGAGGGTGGAATGAGCAGTTCTTC | CASRLSGGWNEQFF
TRBJ2-1 | - | - | TRBV29-1 | TGCAGCGTTACCCGAGGCCCTTATAGGTTGGACAATGAGCAGTTCTTC | CSVTRGPYRLDNEQFF
TRBJ2-7 | TRBD1 | - | TRBV29-1 | TGCAGCGTTGAGACCCCGGGACAGGGTGAATACGAGCAGTACTTC | CSVETPGQGEYEQYF
TRBJ2-2 | TRBD1 | - | TRBV18 | TGTGCCAGCTCACTTCGTCCGGGACAGGGGCTGGACACCGGGGAGCTGTTTTTT | CASSLRPGQGLDTGELFF
TRBJ1-1 | - | - | TRBV7-9 | TGTGCCAGCAGCGGGCAGCGGCCCCCGACTGAAGCTTTCTTT | CASSGQRPPTEAFF
TRBJ2-7 | TRBD1 | - | TRBV19 | TGTGCCAGTAGTAGGGGGGGACAGGGCTCCTACGAGCAGTACTTC | CASSRGGQGSYEQYF
TRBJ2-3 | - | - | TRBV18 | TGTGCCAGCTCACCAACGGGTGCGGATACGCAGTATTTT | CASSPTGADTQYF
TRBJ2-7 | TRBD1 | few | TRBV7-9 | TGTGCCAGCAGCCCGAGGACAGGTATACGCTACGAGCAGTACTTC | CASSPRTGIRYEQYF